This TCR beta chain was captured in a study of T-cell reconstitution after alpha-beta-depleted transplantation in children (dated by TCRdb to about 2016). For the study in its entirety: The study quantitatively tracked T-cell immune reconstitution after TCRalphabeta/CD19-depleted allogeneic hematopoietic cell transplantation in children using TCR repertoire profiling.

Study-wide conclusions, independent of this receptor: The apparently early recovery of alphabetaT-cell counts about two months after transplant reportedly depended on only several hundred rapidly expanded clones that came from non-depleted graft cells. Hyperexpanded clone frequencies declined over subsequent months; after one year, T-cell counts and TCRbeta diversity were mostly attributed to newly produced T cells. In some patients, high TCRbeta diversity at day 60 was attributed to recipient T cells and intrathymic progenitors that had survived conditioning.

The intended sense of this specimen's treatment or condition label: allogeneic hematopoietic cell transplantation with graft depleted of TCRalphabeta T cells and CD19 B cells. The transplant recipients were children given TCRalphabeta/CD19-depleted allogeneic hematopoietic cell grafts. V was cut back by 2 bases and J by 6 bases, leaving a gap of 11 bases between them. The germline V gene yields SGHRS for CDR1 and YFSETQ for CDR2. Counting both end residues, the CDR3 totals 13 amino acids. Here the CDR3 DNA is all that survives: 39 bases in frame from base 1. About this clonotype: Its target antigen remains unknown. A read error may explain this, as a much larger clone is one base away. Because the CDR3 is missing its conserved closing phenylalanine or tryptophan, this is likely a read error.

The library relied on PCR. Sequenced using an Illumina HiSeq 2500. To normalize quantification of the TCRbeta repertoire, the TCR libraries were built with molecular barcoding that relied on unique molecular identifiers. TCRdb took the public reads, trimmed them with fastp at Q25, ran MiXCR for clone calling and kept in-frame beta chains. A single entry per CDR3 protein holds the most common genes and DNA from its merged rows. This sample has about 300,000 distinct CDR3 sequences in its table, and less than 9.5% of those were observed once. 9.1% of the sample is in the top ten clones. This clonotype was sampled from a female patient aged 2 to 10 who had a stem cell transplant for Fanconi anemia, so the T cells may come from the graft donor. The chain employs TRBV5-1 and TRBJ1-2, with a tentative D gene TRBD1 over 6 matching bases. The sample consisted of peripheral blood, taken 360 days after TCRalphabeta/CD19-depleted stem cell transplant. The DNA reads as follows: TGCGCCAGCAGCTTCCCAGGGGAGGATGGCTACACCTGC. Its protein is CASSFPGEDGYTC.